Below, one TCR beta chain is given with its context. This sample was taken from a study of CD8+ T cells in alopecia areata. TCR sequencing used cDNA made by reverse transcription of extracted RNA. Data came from immunoSEQ multiplex PCR; TCRdb stores just in-frame clones and leaves some out. In the table there are about 130,000 clones, roughly 58% of which are singletons. CDR1 is SGHRS, CDR2 YFSETQ, per germline. The trim removed 3 bases at V and 7 bases at J, leaving 10 bases unmatched. The CDR3 sequence is 15 residues long. This specimen consisted of CD4+ T cells sorted from blood, obtained at week 0. The sequence derives from a human donor with alopecia areata. V is TRBV5-1 and J is TRBJ1-5; 7 bases line up with TRBD1. CDR3 in amino acids: CASSSSPGTEQPQHF. The CDR3 nucleotides read TGCGCCAGCAGCTCTTCTCCCGGGACAGAACAGCCCCAGCATTTT.